This T cell receptor (beta chain) appears in the sequencing data of a study of blood T cell repertoires in COVID-19. Study details: There were acute and convalescent COVID-19 samples, and they came from the United States, Italy and Spain.

There are 13 residues in the CDR3. Trimming pared 7 bases from V and 5 bases from J, leaving 17 bases between. Germline loops: CDR1 SQVTM, CDR2 ANQGSEA. In its sample, this clone was seen once. Original processing notes: Estimation of nucleated cell counts relied on the amplification of reference gene primers. TCRdb's copy holds only in-frame clones and misses some; the assay was immunoSEQ multiplex PCR. From that table come the V and J calls and clone size; the DNA was used to work out D and trimming. The sample includes over 60,000 clones, over 75% of them seen just once. The sequence was obtained from a man older than 75 with active or convalescent COVID-19. V and J are TRBV29-1 and TRBJ2-5, with a tentative D call TRBD1 (6 bases). What was sequenced was peripheral blood. CDR3 nucleotide sequence: TGCAGCGGTCTAAGGGGGAACGGTGAGACCCAGTACTTC. It translates to CSGLRGNGETQYF.